This TCR beta chain was sequenced in a study of T cell repertoires in cytomegalovirus infection. TCRdb re-derived calls from the reads in MiXCR, one entry per CDR3 protein. The data contain about 740,000 distinct CDR3 sequences, about a third of them singletons. The germline V and J ends were trimmed by 0 bases and 5 bases, with 8 bases remaining between them. In germline, CDR1 is MNHEY, CDR2 SVGAGI. The CDR3 covers 13 residues. This sequence joins TRBV6-5 and TRBJ2-7; D uncertain. The sequence came from a human donor in good health (CMV status not recorded). Some clones in this sample may be carry-over from other donors' samples. The sample taken for sequencing was PBMCs. This CDR3 reads CASSYSNWDEQYF. CDR3 DNA sequence: TGTGCCAGCAGTTACTCGAACTGGGACGAGCAGTACTTC.